The 30 T cell receptor beta chains in this list originate from one sample, sequenced in a study of cytomegalovirus exposure and HLA in healthy donors. PCR employed 60 Vbeta and 13 Jbeta primers. The method was immunoSEQ multiplex PCR; TCRdb's version includes in-frame clones alone and lacks a portion of them. Recorded for this sample: about 200,000 clones. What was sequenced was PBMCs. Receptors originate from a boy younger than 18 in good health and CMV-seronegative.

The chain links TRBV6-5 to TRBJ1-2; D remains ambiguous. CDR1 and CDR2 (germline): MNHEY, SVGAGI. The CDR3 has 14 residues. Trimming left V 6 bases short and J 4 bases short, with 15 bases between. Here the CDR3 reads CASSRTGMGYGYTF. CDR3 DNA: TGTGCCAGCAGCAGGACTGGGATGGGCTATGGCTACACCTTC.

V is TRBV18 and J is TRBJ2-7; a weak D match, TRBD1 (6 bases). Trimming removed 0 bases at V and 5 bases at J, with 14 bases between. This CDR3 is built from 15 residues. Looked up from germline, CDR1 is KGHSH and CDR2 is LQKENI. The DNA for the CDR3 is TGTGCCAGCTCACCACCCTCCAGGGGTCGTCACGAGCAGTACTTC. Amino acids: CASSPPSRGRHEQYF.

V usage is TRBV2 and J usage is TRBJ1-5; 8 positions agree with TRBD1. V lost 3 bases to trimming and J lost 5 bases; unmatched junction nucleotides: 18. This CDR3 contains 19 residues. Germline assignment: CDR1 SNHLY and CDR2 FYNNEI. DNA of the CDR3: TGTGCCAGCAGTGAGCGGGGGATTGGGCAGGGGGCGATCGATCAGCCCCAGCATTTT. Its protein product is CASSERGIGQGAIDQPQHF.

The chain joins TRBV9 to TRBJ2-3; D unclear. Per the germline V gene, CDR1 is SGDLS and CDR2 is YYNGEE. V was shortened by 0 bases and J by 0 bases, with 11 bases between the two germline ends. The length of the CDR3 is 16 residues. The CDR3 region is CASSVGQVLSTDTQYF. The CDR3 DNA sequence: TGTGCCAGCAGCGTAGGGCAGGTACTTAGCACAGATACGCAGTATTTT.

The chain couples TRBV5-1 to TRBJ2-5, with a tentative D call TRBD2 (6 bases). Germline V gene sequence: CDR1 SGHRS, CDR2 YFSETQ. CDR3 length: 15 residues. The ends were cut back, 3 bases at V and 4 bases at J, with 16 bases in the middle. The CDR3 nucleotides read TGCGCCAGCAGCTGGGCCGGGGTGCGGGGAGAGACCCAGTACTTC. Its translation is CASSWAGVRGETQYF.

J is TRBJ2-7 and V is TRBV4-2; TRBD1 matches 9 bases. The CDR3 is 14 amino acids. Germline CDR1 LGHNA, CDR2 YNFKEQ. Trimming at V came to 2 bases and at J to 2 bases, leaving 1 base not matched to a gene. The CDR3 coding sequence is TGTGCCAGCAGCCAACGACAGGGGGCCTACGAGCAGTACTTC. Amino acid sequence: CASSQRQGAYEQYF.

The gene calls are TRBV4-3 and TRBJ1-5; TRBD1 is a possible D gene (5 bases). The CDR3 is 19 residues long. Germline CDR1 is LGHNA and CDR2 is YSLEER. Trimming removed 1 base at V and 0 bases at J, with 19 bases between. CDR3 DNA: TGCGCCAGCAGCCAAGTCCCCGCAGGGCAGACCTATAGCAATCAGCCCCAGCATTTT. Protein: CASSQVPAGQTYSNQPQHF.

V usage is TRBV5-6 and J usage is TRBJ1-2; TRBD1 might be the D (5 bases). The CDR3 sequence is 15 residues long. Trimming shortened V by 0 bases and J by 5 bases, and 14 bases separated the two germline ends. Germline lookup yields CDR1 SGHDT and CDR2 YYEEEE. The CDR3 reads CASSLGQTEAYGYTF. Here the CDR3 DNA reads TGTGCCAGCAGCTTGGGACAGACCGAAGCTTATGGCTACACCTTC. The full variable domain, its missing parts supplied by reference TRBV5-6 and TRBJ1-2, is DAGVTQSPTHLIKTRGQQVTLRCSPKSGHDTVSWYQQALGQGPQFIFQYYEEEERQRGNFPDRFSGHQFPNYSSELNVNALLLGDSALYLCASSLGQTEAYGYTFGSGTRLTVV.

The chain uses TRBV5-1 and TRBJ1-6; D is uncertain. The ends were cut back, 6 bases at V and 0 bases at J, with 10 bases in the middle. The CDR3 contains 15 residues. Per the germline V gene, CDR1 is SGHRS and CDR2 is YFSETQ. Here the CDR3 DNA reads TGCGCCAGCAAATTTAGGAGCTCCTATAATTCACCCCTCCACTTT. Its protein product is CASKFRSSYNSPLHF.

The genes are TRBV2 and TRBJ1-2; TRBD1 might be the D (6 bases). The CDR3 sequence is 13 residues long. V lost 7 bases to trimming and J lost 7 bases, with 16 bases between them. Germline CDR1 reads SNHLY; CDR2 reads FYNNEI. The CDR3, as DNA: TGTGCCAGCAAATCGGACAGTGCTACTGGCTACACCTTC. Translation gives CASKSDSATGYTF.

The rearrangement uses TRBV6-5 and TRBJ1-1, with D perhaps matching TRBD1 (5 bases). This CDR3 is 13 amino acids long. CDR1 MNHEY and CDR2 SVGAGI come from the germline V gene. V was pared by 4 bases and J by 4 bases, with 10 bases between. The DNA for the CDR3 is TGTGCCAGCAGTTTAGACGGGGGCACTGAAGCTTTCTTT. It specifies CASSLDGGTEAFF.

V and J are TRBV7-9 and TRBJ2-7, with 9 bases matching TRBD1. The CDR3 has 15 residues. CDR1 and CDR2 from the germline V gene are SEHNR and FQNEAQ (reference sequence). The trim removed 5 bases at V and 0 bases at J, leaving 5 bases unmatched. Here the CDR3 reads CASSAGQGSSYEQYF. In nucleotides, the CDR3 is TGTGCCAGCAGCGCAGGACAGGGGAGCTCCTACGAGCAGTACTTC.

This chain uses TRBV5-1 with TRBJ2-1; 7 bases line up with TRBD1. The CDR3 is 17 residues long. Germline V CDR1 and CDR2: SGHRS, YFSETQ. J gave up 2 bases and V 3 bases, and 11 bases lay outside the gene matches. The CDR3 DNA reads as TGCGCCAGCAGCTCCTCCAAAGGGACAGAAGCCTACAATGAGCAGTTCTTC. It encodes CASSSSKGTEAYNEQFF.

This chain uses TRBV11-2 with TRBJ1-5, with 7 bases identical to TRBD1. Germline-derived CDR1 and CDR2 are SGHAT and FQNNGV. The CDR3 is 15 amino acids. V lost 1 base and J lost 6; bases outside the gene matches: 6. The CDR3 sequence: CASSLGVQGGQPQHF. The DNA for the CDR3 is TGTGCCAGCAGCTTAGGCGTCCAGGGGGGTCAGCCCCAGCATTTT. Looking up the rest from reference TRBV11-2 and TRBJ1-5 gives the full variable domain: EAGVAQSPRYKIIEKRQSVAFWCNPISGHATLYWYQQILGQGPKLLIQFQNNGVVDDSQLPKDRFSAERLKGVDSTLKIQPAKLEDSAVYLCASSLGVQGGQPQHFGDGTRLSIL.

The chain joins TRBV7-7 to TRBJ2-1; a possible D gene is TRBD2 (6 bases). The CDR3 consists of 14 residues. Trimming pared 1 base from V and 7 bases from J, leaving 11 bases between. CDR1 and CDR2 (germline): SSHAT, FNYEAQ (reference sequence). The CDR3 nucleotides read TGTGCCAGCAGCTTAGAGGCGGGGCCGAATGAGCAGTTCTTC. Translated, it gives CASSLEAGPNEQFF.

CDR3 amino acids: CASSLLPNYGYTF. The DNA of the CDR3 is TGTGCCAGCAGCTTACTCCCTAACTATGGCTACACCTTC. V and J are TRBV7-3 and TRBJ1-2; D not resolved. This CDR3 spans 13 amino acids. Germline CDR1 reads SGHTA; CDR2 reads FQGTGA. With 2 bases removed from V and 0 bases from J, the gap between germline ends came to 4 bases.

The rearrangement joins TRBV30 to TRBJ1-2; D perhaps matches TRBD1 (5 bases). Germline lookup yields CDR1 GTSNPN and CDR2 SVGIG (reference sequence). The V and J ends lost 7 bases and 6 bases respectively, with 15 bases between them. This CDR3 has 12 amino acids. The CDR3 DNA sequence: TGTGCCTTCTTCCCAGCGGGGGATGGCTACACCTTC. Translating it yields CAFFPAGDGYTF.

This sequence joins TRBV5-8 and TRBJ1-2; 7 bases fit TRBD1. The V gene's germline CDR1 is SGHTS and CDR2 YDEGEE. J gave up 4 bases and V 0 bases, and 6 bases lay outside the gene matches. The CDR3 is made up of 15 amino acids. CDR3 sequence reads: CASSLGQGLIYGYTF. For the CDR3, the DNA is TGTGCCAGCAGCTTGGGACAGGGCTTGATCTATGGCTACACCTTC.

The genes are TRBV7-3 and TRBJ2-2; 9 bases are a match to TRBD2. The V gene's germline CDR1 is SGHTA and CDR2 FQGTGA. J was trimmed by 4 bases and V by 1 base; bases with no gene match: 4. The CDR3 contains 16 residues. The CDR3 DNA reads as TGTGCCAGCAGCTTAAGTAGCGGGGGTCTCACCGGGGAGCTGTTTTTT. This encodes CASSLSSGGLTGELFF.

The chain combines TRBV4-1 with TRBJ1-2; a weak D match, TRBD1 (5 bases). The length of the CDR3 is 15 residues. In germline, CDR1 is MGHRA, CDR2 YSYEKL. The ends were cut back, 1 base at V and 3 bases at J, with 12 bases in the middle. CDR3 residues: CASSQVGDSYYGYTF. CDR3 sequence (DNA): TGCGCCAGCAGCCAAGTCGGAGACAGCTACTATGGCTACACCTTC.

V usage is TRBV7-6 and J usage is TRBJ1-2; 8 bases are a match to TRBD1. The CDR3 runs 13 residues. The germline V gene encodes CDR1 SGHVS and CDR2 FNYEAQ. Germline trimming cut 3 bases from V and 3 bases from J; bases unmatched to any gene: 0. CDR3 protein: CASSLDRDYGYTF. CDR3 nucleotide sequence: TGTGCCAGCAGCTTGGACAGGGACTATGGCTACACCTTC.

Remarks on this clone: The junction differs from germline at one of its ends, possibly a read error. This chain joins TRBV2 and TRBJ1-2; D might be TRBD1 (6 bases). Per the germline V gene, CDR1 is SNHLY and CDR2 is FYNNEI. The CDR3 has 15 residues. The CDR3 sequence is CASREGQNQNYGYTF. The CDR3 DNA is TGTGCCAGCAGAGAAGGACAGAACCAAAACTATGGCTACACCTTC.

The CDR3 loop reads CASRKGSEETQYF. For the CDR3, the DNA is TGTGCCAGCAGAAAGGGGTCGGAAGAGACCCAGTACTTC. This chain connects TRBV6-5 to TRBJ2-5, with D maybe TRBD1 (5 bases). The CDR3 totals 13 residues. The germline V gene has CDR1 MNHEY and CDR2 SVGAGI. V was clipped by 6 bases and J by 3 bases, with 11 bases between them.

The V call is TRBV9, the J call TRBJ1-5; possibly TRBD1 for D (6 bases). Trimming removed 5 bases from V and 0 bases from J, with 18 bases in between. CDR1 is SGDLS and CDR2 is YYNGEE in the germline V gene. The CDR3 extends over 17 amino acids. In DNA form, the CDR3 reads TGTGCCAGCAGAAAGGGTGGACAGTGGTTTAGCAATCAGCCCCAGCATTTT. Translation gives CASRKGGQWFSNQPQHF. The variable domain in full, with the rest retrieved from reference TRBV9 and TRBJ1-5, is DSGVTQTPKHLITATGQRVTLRCSPRSGDLSVYWYQQSLDQGLQFLIQYYNGEERAKGNILERFSAQQFPDLHSELNLSSLELGDSALYFCASRKGGQWFSNQPQHFGDGTRLSIL.

The V gene is TRBV30, the J gene TRBJ2-5; the match to TRBD2 covers 9 bases. Germline V lookup: CDR1 GTSNPN, CDR2 SVGIG (reference sequence). The length of the CDR3 is 14 residues. Losses at the gene ends were 3 bases for V and 5 bases for J; bases not matched to a gene: 7. The CDR3 is CAWRRGGAVETQYF. CDR3 DNA sequence: TGTGCCTGGAGGCGCGGGGGGGCCGTTGAGACCCAGTACTTC.

This chain connects TRBV7-9 to TRBJ1-6; 7 bases match TRBD1. Germline CDR1 reads SEHNR; CDR2 reads FQNEAQ (reference sequence). V was pared by 3 bases and J by 3 bases, with 2 bases of the junction left unmatched. The CDR3 spans 15 residues. The CDR3 DNA reads TGTGCCAGCAGCTTTGACAGGGTCTATAATTCACCCCTCCACTTT. This sequence encodes CASSFDRVYNSPLHF.

V gene TRBV5-4 combines with J gene TRBJ2-3; maybe TRBD1 (6 bases). This CDR3 has 14 residues. Germline V gene lookup returns CDR1 SGHNT and CDR2 YYREEE (reference sequence). Deletions cut 4 bases from V and 4 bases from J, with 13 bases between. In DNA, the CDR3 is TGTGCCAGCAGCCGAGAAAACAGGGCAGATACGCAGTATTTT. This translates into CASSRENRADTQYF.

This chain connects TRBV5-1 to TRBJ2-5; 8 positions match TRBD1. Losses at the gene ends were 2 bases for V and 4 bases for J; bases not matched to a gene: 7. Germline V lookup: CDR1 SGHRS, CDR2 YFSETQ. The CDR3 runs 15 residues. CDR3 in amino acids: CASSFQGADGETQYF. CDR3 DNA sequence: TGCGCCAGCAGCTTCCAGGGGGCGGATGGAGAGACCCAGTACTTC. Using reference TRBV5-1 and TRBJ2-5 for the parts outside the CDR3, the full variable domain is KAGVTQTPRYLIKTRGQQVTLSCSPISGHRSVSWYQQTPGQGLQFLFEYFSETQRNKGNFPGRFSGRQFSNSRSEMNVSTLELGDSALYLCASSFQGADGETQYFGPGTRLLVL.

The chain uses TRBV5-4 and TRBJ2-1, with D maybe TRBD2 (6 bases). CDR1 and CDR2 (germline): SGHNT, YYREEE (reference sequence). This CDR3 region has 12 residues. The V gene lost 4 bases and the J gene lost 12 bases, with 14 bases spanning the gap. The CDR3 spells CASSPGTPRQFF. CDR3 nucleotides: TGTGCCAGCAGCCCGGGGACTCCCCGGCAGTTCTTC.

The rearrangement links TRBV7-8 to TRBJ2-3, with D unclear. V was clipped by 3 bases and J by 7 bases, with 17 bases between them. CDR1 and CDR2 from the germline V gene are SGHVS and FQNEAQ. This CDR3 has 15 residues. The CDR3 sequence: CASSFVAGSPNTQYF. The CDR3 region has the DNA TGTGCCAGCAGCTTTGTAGCTGGATCGCCGAATACGCAGTATTTT.